This T cell receptor beta chain originates from a study of beta chain features in type 1 diabetes (dated by TCRdb to 2016 to 2019). As for the study more broadly: No differences in mean age, gender distribution, total cell number or subset yield were found between patients and healthy donors. A total of approximately 100 million sorted cells were examined across all samples, and the number of cells per subset was strongly correlated with RNA yield. In the study, recently diagnosed type 1 diabetes patients and matched healthy donors were compared on the TCRB repertoires of their sorted circulating CD4+ T cell subsets. Regulatory and stem cell-like memory subsets were obtained from only 8 patients and roughly 8 healthy donors, while naive and central memory subsets were obtained from all 30 or so donors. Broad study findings and their caveats: Only small numbers of individuals were included in the HLA sub-analyses, which left unresolved whether HLA type had any influence on TCRB rearrangement. At VDJ recombination sites, type 1 diabetes patients had fewer insertions and more deleted nucleotides, which implies abnormalities in thymic rearrangement. Because cDNA was sequenced instead of genomic DNA, activated cells with high expression could be over-represented, although the groups did not differ in activation or CD3 levels. Shorter templates might be favored by PCR, yet because patient and control samples were amplified and corrected together, any such skew would affect both groups equally. Naive, central memory and regulatory TCRB repertoires appeared to be more alike among patients than among healthy donors. Type 1 diabetes patients showed a moderate but significant shortening of TCRB CDR3 length in all four CD4+ subsets.

All of the isolated RNA was reverse transcribed with the High Capacity cDNA Reverse Transcription Kit, so expressed TCRB transcripts were sequenced. Naive, central memory and regulatory T cell samples underwent deep immunoSEQ sequencing, averaging around 4 million total reads per sample. Sorted cells were lysed in RLT buffer, and RNA was extracted using DNase-treated RNeasy Micro or Mini kits according to cell number. Each cell subset was processed separately to prevent cross-contamination, with patient and healthy donor samples processed together. Using the immunoSEQ multiplex PCR, TCRB sequences were amplified from cDNA into 87-bp fragments spanning the CDR3 region. Sequencing of the amplicons was performed on the Illumina HiSeq platform. In the authors' own workflow: PCR bias was corrected computationally using synthetic template baselines, and reads within Hamming distance 2 were collapsed, with unmergeable singletons discarded. Reads were aligned against IMGT to assign V, D and J genes, CDR3 length and insertions or deletions at six rearrangement sites. Within each subset, clonotype counts were normalized to the number of sorted cells before true diversity and Gini coefficients were calculated with the tcR R package. The overlap coefficient, calculated on TCRB nucleotide sequences, was used to measure repertoire sharing. As a proxy for the pre-selection repertoire, out-of-frame TCRB sequences from naive cells were analyzed. TCRdb's version of the immuneACCESS table is confined to in-frame rearrangements and falls short of the full clone set. An unresolved V gene accounts for under half of the shortfall where checked; the remainder is of unknown origin. For V, J and clone size, that table is used; D and trimming come from the DNA. Within this sample are roughly 240,000 clones, with 55% to 70% of them counted one time only. The ten largest clones add up to 0.053% of the sample.

On this clone itself: Its recognized antigen is unknown. No base quality information exists; no much larger clone differs at one position.

A single peripheral blood draw of around 100 mL on average was collected from each donor into heparinised tubes. Using a panel that included CD45RO, CCR7, CD25, CD127, CD95 and CD27, naive, central memory, regulatory and stem cell-like memory CD4+ T cells were sorted on a BD FACSAria II. Purity was above 95% for every sorted population. PBMCs were isolated right away by Lymphoprep density gradient centrifugation and were stained directly, without culture. To minimize batch effects, samples were stained and sorted in pairs, one healthy donor with one patient per experiment. This clonotype originated in a young man in good health. The sample was naive CD4+ T cells from blood. The label giving this sample's cell subset or site can be read as: true naive CD4+ T cells.

Read as DNA, the sequence is TGTGCCAGCAGCTTGTATCGTCGGGACTCTAATCAGCCCCAGCATTTT. It codes for CASSLYRRDSNQPQHF. The receptor chain draws on TRBV5-6 and TRBJ1-5, with TRBD1 tentatively as D gene (5 bases match). Per the germline V gene, SGHDT is the CDR1 and YYEEEE is the CDR2. The CDR3 starts with the cysteine, ends with the phenylalanine, and has 16 residues. The read is trimmed to its CDR3 DNA, 48 bases read in frame from base 1. Trimming at the junction amounts to 1 base on V and 4 bases on J, and the germline ends lie 15 bases apart.